Sequencing of this TCR beta chain was carried out in a study of cytomegalovirus exposure and HLA in healthy donors. About the research overall: There were tens of millions of unique TCRs (from HLA-typed donors) in an early data release.

Study results and limitations: The classifier, whose performance was assessed in both the original and validation cohorts, reportedly diagnosed cytomegalovirus status with high specificity and sensitivity. Later analysis identified around 15,000 TCR beta sequences associated with HLA alleles, using a false discovery rate threshold of 0.05.

As to this clone: Its antigen is as yet unknown.

A multiplex PCR was run with 60 Vbeta primers and 13 Jbeta primers. Some clones are missing from TCRdb's copy, which holds only in-frame ones; the method was immunoSEQ multiplex PCR. This sample has 120,000 to 150,000 clones, with approximately 79% found just once. The CDR3 spans 13 residues. V was pared by 5 bases and J by 0 bases, with 7 bases between. Germline V gene lookup returns CDR1 SGHAT and CDR2 FQDESV (reference sequence). Sequences were obtained from PBMCs. The TCR sequence derives from a woman between 25 and 40 years old in good health and CMV-seronegative. The rearrangement links TRBV11-1 to TRBJ1-1; the D is unclear. CDR3 sequence reads: CASSPLMNTEAFF. The CDR3 DNA follows: TGTGCCAGCAGCCCTCTTATGAACACTGAAGCTTTCTTT.